Below, one T cell receptor (beta chain) is given with its context. Antigen specificity is unknown. The data were obtained in a study of T cell clonotyping in hematopoietic cell transplantation. Study in general: Cytoreduction preceded collection of pretransplant recipient samples.

Assay: immunoSEQ multiplex PCR; the TCRdb copy retains only in-frame clones and omits some. The table includes about 19,000 clones, 70% to 85% detected once. Stated time point: recipient sample about 28 days before transplant, after cytoreduction. Notes on the study in general: Recipient TCR diversity dropped after transplant; expanded clonotypes rose from day 30 to 180. Broader posttransplant TCR repertoire diversity was predicted by graft donor and pretransplant recipient Inverse Simpson Index values. Without cell sorting, CD4 versus CD8 contributions remain unresolved.

The CDR3 consists of 18 residues. With 1 base clipped from V and 3 bases from J, the junction kept 7 bases outside the gene matches. Germline V gene data show CDR1 as SEHNR and CDR2 as FQNEAQ (reference sequence). The genes are TRBV7-9 and TRBJ2-1; 12 positions agree with TRBD2. The sequencing used peripheral blood mononuclear cells, collected before stem cell transplant. The TCR comes from a man aged 55-75 years with acute myeloid leukemia. Some clones in this sample may be carry-over from other donors' samples. This CDR3 is CASSLELAGGLIYNEQFF. CDR3 nucleotide sequence: TGTGCCAGCAGCTTAGAACTAGCGGGGGGCCTCATCTACAATGAGCAGTTCTTC.